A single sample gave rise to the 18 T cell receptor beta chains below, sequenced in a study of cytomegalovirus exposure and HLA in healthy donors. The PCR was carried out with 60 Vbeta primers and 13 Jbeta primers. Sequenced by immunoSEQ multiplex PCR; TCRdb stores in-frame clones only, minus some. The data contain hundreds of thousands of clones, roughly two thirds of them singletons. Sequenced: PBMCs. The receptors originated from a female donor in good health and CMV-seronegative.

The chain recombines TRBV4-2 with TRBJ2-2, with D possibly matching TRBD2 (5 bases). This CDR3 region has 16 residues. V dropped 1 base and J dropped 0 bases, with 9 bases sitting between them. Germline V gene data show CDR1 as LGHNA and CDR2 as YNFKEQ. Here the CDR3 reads CASSQVGSTNTGELFF. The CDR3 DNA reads TGTGCCAGCAGCCAAGTGGGGAGTACGAACACCGGGGAGCTGTTTTTT.

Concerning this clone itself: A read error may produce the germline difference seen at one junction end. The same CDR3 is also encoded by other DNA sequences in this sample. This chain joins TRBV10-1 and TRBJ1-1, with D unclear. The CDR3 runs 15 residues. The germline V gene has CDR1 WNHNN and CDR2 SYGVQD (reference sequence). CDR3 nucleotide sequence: TGCGCTAGCAGTGAGTCCCAGGTCATGAACACTGAAGCTTTCTTT. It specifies CASSESQVMNTEAFF.

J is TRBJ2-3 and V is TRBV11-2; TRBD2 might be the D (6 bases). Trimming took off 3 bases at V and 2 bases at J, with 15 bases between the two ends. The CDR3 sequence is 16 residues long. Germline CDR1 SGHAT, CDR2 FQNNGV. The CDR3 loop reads CASSFLAGRNTDTQYF. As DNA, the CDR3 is TGTGCCAGCAGCTTCCTGGCGGGAAGGAACACAGATACGCAGTATTTT.

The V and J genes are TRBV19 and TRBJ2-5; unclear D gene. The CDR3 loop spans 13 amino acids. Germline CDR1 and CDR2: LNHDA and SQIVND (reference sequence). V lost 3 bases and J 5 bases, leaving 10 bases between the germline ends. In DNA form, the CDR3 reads TGTGCCAGTAGTATTAGCATGATCGAGACCCAGTACTTC. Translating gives CASSISMIETQYF.

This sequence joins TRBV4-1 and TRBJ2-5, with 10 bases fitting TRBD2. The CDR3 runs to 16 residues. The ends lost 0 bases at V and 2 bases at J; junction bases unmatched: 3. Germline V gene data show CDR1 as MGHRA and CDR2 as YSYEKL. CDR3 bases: TGCGCCAGCAGCCAAGAGGTTAGCGGGGGGCAAGAGACCCAGTACTTC. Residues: CASSQEVSGGQETQYF.

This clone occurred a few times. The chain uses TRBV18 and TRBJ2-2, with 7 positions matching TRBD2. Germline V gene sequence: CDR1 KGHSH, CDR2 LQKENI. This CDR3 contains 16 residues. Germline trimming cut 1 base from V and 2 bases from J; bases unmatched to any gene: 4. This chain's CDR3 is CASSPLTSVNTGELFF. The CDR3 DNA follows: TGTGCCAGCTCACCACTAACTAGCGTAAACACCGGGGAGCTGTTTTTT.

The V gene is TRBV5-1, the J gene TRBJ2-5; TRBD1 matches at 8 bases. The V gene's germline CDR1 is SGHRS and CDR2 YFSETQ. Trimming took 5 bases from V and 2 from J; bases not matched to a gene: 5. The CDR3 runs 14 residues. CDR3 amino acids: CASSPQGGQETQYF. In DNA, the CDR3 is TGCGCCAGCAGTCCACAGGGGGGACAAGAGACCCAGTACTTC.

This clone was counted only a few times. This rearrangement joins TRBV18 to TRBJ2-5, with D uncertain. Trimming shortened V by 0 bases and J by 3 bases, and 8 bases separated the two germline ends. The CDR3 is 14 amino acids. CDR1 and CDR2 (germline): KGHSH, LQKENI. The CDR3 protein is CASSPPGSKETQYF. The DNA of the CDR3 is TGTGCCAGCTCACCACCGGGCAGCAAAGAGACCCAGTACTTC.

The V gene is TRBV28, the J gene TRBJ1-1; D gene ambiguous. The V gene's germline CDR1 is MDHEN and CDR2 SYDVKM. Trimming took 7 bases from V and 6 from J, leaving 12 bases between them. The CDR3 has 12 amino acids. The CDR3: CASTDAGPEAFF. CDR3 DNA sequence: TGTGCCAGCACCGACGCAGGCCCTGAAGCTTTCTTT.

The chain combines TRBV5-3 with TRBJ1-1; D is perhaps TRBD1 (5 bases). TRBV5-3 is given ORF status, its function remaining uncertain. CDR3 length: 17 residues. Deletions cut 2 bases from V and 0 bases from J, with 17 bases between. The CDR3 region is CARSFGRAGTMNTEAFF. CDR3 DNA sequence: TGTGCCAGAAGCTTCGGGAGGGCAGGGACTATGAACACTGAAGCTTTCTTT.

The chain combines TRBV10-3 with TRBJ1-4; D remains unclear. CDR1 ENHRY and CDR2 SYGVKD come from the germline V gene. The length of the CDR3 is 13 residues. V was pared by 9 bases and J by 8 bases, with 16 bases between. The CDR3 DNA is TGTGCCATTATCCTCGCGGCACGGGAAAAACTGTTTTTT. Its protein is CAIILAAREKLFF.

The CDR3, as DNA: TGTGCCAGCAGCCGCGGGACAGGAAACACCGGGGAGCTGTTTTTT. Translating gives CASSRGTGNTGELFF. The chain recombines TRBV14 with TRBJ2-2; 8 positions agree with TRBD1. The J segment lost 2 bases and the V segment lost 4 bases, leaving 3 bases of the junction unmatched. There are 15 residues in the CDR3. Germline V lookup: CDR1 SGHDN, CDR2 FVKESK.

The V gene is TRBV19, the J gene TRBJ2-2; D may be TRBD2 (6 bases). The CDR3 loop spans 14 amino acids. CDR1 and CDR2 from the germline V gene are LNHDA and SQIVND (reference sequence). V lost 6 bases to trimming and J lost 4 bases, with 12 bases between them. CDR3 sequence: CASRLAVFTGELFF. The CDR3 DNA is TGTGCCAGTAGGTTAGCGGTCTTCACCGGGGAGCTGTTTTTT.

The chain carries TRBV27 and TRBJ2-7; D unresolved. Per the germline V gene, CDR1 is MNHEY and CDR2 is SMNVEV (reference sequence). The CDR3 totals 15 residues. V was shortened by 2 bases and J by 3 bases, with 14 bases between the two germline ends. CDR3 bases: TGTGCCAGCAGTTTAGGGTCGGGTCAGTTCTACGAGCAGTACTTC. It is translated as CASSLGSGQFYEQYF.

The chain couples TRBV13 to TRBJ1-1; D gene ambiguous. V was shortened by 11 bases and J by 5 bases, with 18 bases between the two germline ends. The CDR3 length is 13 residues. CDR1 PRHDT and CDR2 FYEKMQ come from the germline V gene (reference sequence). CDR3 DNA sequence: TGTGCCGTAAAGGAGGGTGATCAAACTGAAGCTTTCTTT. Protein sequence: CAVKEGDQTEAFF.

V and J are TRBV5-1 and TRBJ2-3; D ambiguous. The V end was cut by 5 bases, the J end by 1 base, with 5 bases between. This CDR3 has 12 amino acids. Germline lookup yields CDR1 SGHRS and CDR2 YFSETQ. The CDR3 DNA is TGCGCCAGCAGATTCGGCACAGATACGCAGTATTTT. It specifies CASRFGTDTQYF.

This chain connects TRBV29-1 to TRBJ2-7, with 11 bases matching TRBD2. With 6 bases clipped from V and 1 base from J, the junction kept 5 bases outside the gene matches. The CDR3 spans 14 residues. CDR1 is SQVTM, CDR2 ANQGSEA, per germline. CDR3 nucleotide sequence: TGCAGCGTGTTGACTAGCGGGAAATCCTACGAGCAGTACTTC. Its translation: CSVLTSGKSYEQYF.

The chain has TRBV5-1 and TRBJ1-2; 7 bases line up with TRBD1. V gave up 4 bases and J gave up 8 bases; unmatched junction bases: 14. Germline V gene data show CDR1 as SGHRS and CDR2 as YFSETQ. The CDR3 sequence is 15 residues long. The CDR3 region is CASSQEGRGDRGYTF. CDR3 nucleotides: TGCGCCAGCAGCCAAGAGGGCAGGGGGGACCGGGGCTACACCTTC.